A single sample gave rise to the 22 T cell receptor beta chains below, sequenced in a study of blood T cell repertoires in COVID-19. Only in-frame clones appear in the TCRdb table, and some are missing; sequencing was by immunoSEQ multiplex PCR. The sample holds about 350,000 clones, roughly nine tenths seen once. The specimen sequenced was peripheral blood. The receptor set was obtained from a woman aged 55-75 years with COVID-19, enrolled during active disease.

The rearrangement links TRBV21-1 to TRBJ1-2; TRBD1 is the table's D call, not checked against the DNA. TRBV21-1 is a known pseudogene. The CDR3 length is 16 residues. The CDR3 DNA sequence: TGTGCCAGCAGCAGCTCGGGACAGGGACGGCGGTGGGGCTACACCTTC. Encoded protein: CASSSSGQGRRWGYTF.

V and J are TRBV19 and TRBJ1-2, with D maybe TRBD1 (5 bases). The germline CDR1 and CDR2 sequences are LNHDA and SQIVND (reference sequence). V lost 5 bases and J 6 bases, leaving 13 bases between the germline ends. The CDR3 has 13 amino acids. The CDR3 here is CASSVRGTDGYTF. CDR3 nucleotides: TGTGCCAGTAGTGTTCGGGGGACGGATGGCTACACCTTC.

V and J are TRBV7-6 and TRBJ2-7, with TRBD2 as a possible D gene (7 bases). Germline assignment: CDR1 SGHVS and CDR2 FNYEAQ. Trimming left V 2 bases short and J 3 bases short, with 14 bases between. This CDR3 contains 15 residues. CDR3 residues: CASSLLGGVFYEQYF. The CDR3 DNA follows: TGTGCCAGCAGCTTATTAGGGGGGGTCTTCTACGAGCAGTACTTC.

The chain recombines TRBV20-1 with TRBJ1-1; 7 nucleotides match TRBD1. The CDR3 contains 13 residues. Germline V gene lookup returns CDR1 DFQATT and CDR2 SNEGSKA (reference sequence). The ends lost 3 bases at V and 4 bases at J; junction bases unmatched: 5. This CDR3 reads CSASRAGGTEAFF. In nucleotides, the CDR3 is TGCAGTGCTAGTCGAGCAGGGGGCACTGAAGCTTTCTTT.

As regards this clone: Other nucleotide sequences from this sample produce the same CDR3. This rearrangement joins TRBV18 to TRBJ2-5; tentatively, D is TRBD1 (5 bases). The CDR3 covers 13 residues. Trimming left V 3 bases short and J 2 bases short, with 7 bases between. Per the germline V gene, CDR1 is KGHSH and CDR2 is LQKENI. The CDR3 region has the DNA TGTGCCAGCTCACCGGGGCTTCAAGAGACCCAGTACTTC. Translated, it gives CASSPGLQETQYF. The full variable domain, completed using reference TRBV18 and TRBJ2-5, is NAGVMQNPRHLVRRRGQEARLRCSPMKGHSHVYWYRQLPEEGLKFMVYLQKENIIDESGMPKERFSAEFPKEGPSILRIQQVVRGDSAAYFCASSPGLQETQYFGPGTRLLVL.

The J gene is TRBJ2-2, the V gene TRBV28; 13 nucleotides line up with TRBD2. CDR1 and CDR2 (germline): MDHEN, SYDVKM. The CDR3 consists of 15 residues. With V trimmed by 11 bases and J by 3 bases, 6 bases remained unmatched. CDR3 coding DNA: TGTGCCGGGACTAGCGGGGCCTCGGACACCGGGGAGCTGTTTTTT. As protein: CAGTSGASDTGELFF.

The chain combines TRBV4-1 with TRBJ1-3, with D hard to call. The germline gives CDR1 MGHRA, CDR2 YSYEKL. Trimming took 4 bases from V and 0 from J, leaving 19 bases between them. CDR3 length: 18 amino acids. The CDR3, as DNA: TGCGCCAGCAGCCGAGGGTATGCAGGTCAGAGCTCTGGAAACACCATATATTTT. Amino acids: CASSRGYAGQSSGNTIYF.

The rearrangement uses TRBV29-1 and TRBJ1-2; no reliable D call. With 6 bases removed from V and 2 bases from J, the gap between germline ends came to 13 bases. This CDR3 comprises 13 residues. Germline CDR1 SQVTM, CDR2 ANQGSEA. CDR3 nucleotide sequence: TGCAGCGTCCTCGACAACCAAAACTATGGCTACACCTTC. Translation: CSVLDNQNYGYTF.

J is TRBJ2-3 and V is TRBV2; 12 positions match TRBD2. V lost 4 bases, J lost 3 bases, and 2 bases stayed unmatched. Germline V gene sequence: CDR1 SNHLY, CDR2 FYNNEI. The CDR3 runs to 15 residues. The CDR3, as DNA: TGTGCCAGCAGTGCCGGGACTAGCGGGACAGATACGCAGTATTTT. Amino acid sequence: CASSAGTSGTDTQYF.

The rearrangement links TRBV3-1 (or the pseudogene TRBV3-2) to TRBJ1-2, with 12 bases aligning to TRBD1. Looked up from germline, CDR1 is LGHDT and CDR2 is YNNKEL (reference sequence). V gave up 6 bases and J gave up 8 bases; unmatched junction bases: 4. The CDR3 has 13 residues. The CDR3 DNA follows: TGTGCCAGCAGGGGACAGGGGGCGGACGGCTACACCTTC. It codes for CASRGQGADGYTF.

The table lists this clone with a count of one. This sequence joins TRBV5-1 and TRBJ1-5; 8 bases line up with TRBD1. The CDR3 runs to 14 residues. Germline V gene lookup returns CDR1 SGHRS and CDR2 YFSETQ. After removal of 3 bases from V and 7 bases from J, the junction contained 6 bases not matched to a gene. CDR3 DNA sequence: TGCGCCAGCAGCTCGACAGGGGCTGACCAGCCCCAGCATTTT. Residues: CASSSTGADQPQHF.

V and J are TRBV19 and TRBJ2-3; the match to TRBD1 covers 10 bases. The V and J ends lost 5 bases and 1 base, in that order; junction bases with no gene match: 9. Germline V gives CDR1 LNHDA, CDR2 SQIVND (reference sequence). The CDR3 has 17 amino acids. CDR3 in amino acids: CASSSQPGQGGTDTQYF. For the CDR3, the DNA is TGTGCCAGTAGTTCTCAACCCGGACAGGGGGGCACAGATACGCAGTATTTT. Looking up the rest from reference TRBV19 and TRBJ2-3 gives the full variable domain: DGGITQSPKYLFRKEGQNVTLSCEQNLNHDAMYWYRQDPGQGLRLIYYSQIVNDFQKGDIAEGYSVSREKKESFPLTVTSAQKNPTAFYLCASSSQPGQGGTDTQYFGPGTRLTVL.

The chain joins TRBV18 to TRBJ2-5, with D uncertain. CDR1 and CDR2 (germline): KGHSH, LQKENI. Trimming shortened V by 4 bases and J by 1 base, and 4 bases separated the two germline ends. The CDR3 totals 12 residues. Here the CDR3 reads CASSLAQETQYF. The DNA for the CDR3 is TGTGCCAGCTCACTAGCCCAAGAGACCCAGTACTTC.

The J gene is TRBJ2-7, the V gene TRBV3-1 (or the pseudogene TRBV3-2); D gene ambiguous. Germline V gene data show CDR1 as LGHDT and CDR2 as YNNKEL (reference sequence). Trimming shortened V by 0 bases and J by 4 bases, and 16 bases separated the two germline ends. CDR3 length: 16 amino acids. The CDR3 protein is CASSQETLVGFYEQYF. The CDR3 DNA reads TGTGCCAGCAGCCAAGAAACCTTAGTGGGCTTTTACGAGCAGTACTTC.

The chain combines TRBV14 with TRBJ2-2; the match to TRBD1 covers 7 bases. Germline trimming cut 6 bases from V and 4 bases from J; bases unmatched to any gene: 8. The CDR3 has 15 amino acids. CDR1 is SGHDN, CDR2 FVKESK, per germline. The CDR3 loop is CASRSTGVSTGELFF. The CDR3 DNA follows: TGTGCCAGCAGGAGTACAGGGGTGAGCACCGGGGAGCTGTTTTTT.

This clone was recorded only once. The chain combines TRBV7-9 with TRBJ2-3, with 8 bases that match TRBD1. Trimming cost V 3 bases and J 2 bases; bases outside gene matches: 7. The CDR3 has 16 amino acids. CDR1 and CDR2 (germline): SEHNR, FQNEAQ (reference sequence). CDR3 sequence reads: CASSLGTGSFTDTQYF. The CDR3 bases are TGTGCCAGCAGCTTGGGGACAGGTTCCTTCACAGATACGCAGTATTTT.

The chain recombines TRBV4-1 with TRBJ2-7; D ambiguous. The CDR3 covers 15 residues. The germline gives CDR1 MGHRA, CDR2 YSYEKL. Trimming removed 3 bases from V and 5 bases from J, with 17 bases in between. The CDR3 protein is CASSHIASKSHEQYF. The CDR3 bases are TGCGCCAGCAGCCATATCGCGTCGAAGTCACACGAGCAGTACTTC.

The rearrangement uses TRBV27 and TRBJ1-2; D is possibly TRBD1 (6 bases). The CDR3 runs to 12 residues. Trimming cost V 6 bases and J 2 bases, with 7 bases left between them. From germline, CDR1 is MNHEY and CDR2 SMNVEV (reference sequence). CDR3 DNA sequence: TGTGCCAGCAGACAGGGAAACTATGGCTACACCTTC. Translated: CASRQGNYGYTF.

This clone has only a few counts. This chain joins TRBV2 and TRBJ1-2; D is uncertain. Germline-derived CDR1 and CDR2 are SNHLY and FYNNEI. With 2 bases removed from V and 4 bases from J, the gap between germline ends came to 11 bases. The CDR3 has 14 residues. CDR3 amino acids: CASSERWGVYGYTF. The CDR3 nucleotides are TGTGCCAGCAGTGAACGGTGGGGAGTCTATGGCTACACCTTC.

The V gene is TRBV10-3, the J gene TRBJ2-7; D is uncertain. V shed 1 base and J shed 7 bases, with 11 bases lying between them. CDR1 and CDR2 (germline): ENHRY, SYGVKD. The CDR3 has 13 residues. The CDR3 nucleotides read TGTGCCATCAGTGAGTTTACAGATTTGGAGCAGTACTTC. Translating it yields CAISEFTDLEQYF.

The rearrangement uses TRBV13 and TRBJ1-4; the match to TRBD1 covers 8 bases. V lost 5 bases and J lost 8; bases outside the gene matches: 10. Per germline, CDR1 PRHDT and CDR2 FYEKMQ (reference sequence). This CDR3 has 15 amino acids. The CDR3 bases are TGTGCCAGCAGCCTTCAGGGGGCGGGTCCCGAAAAACTGTTTTTT. It codes for CASSLQGAGPEKLFF. Full variable domain (rest looked up from reference TRBV13 and TRBJ1-4): AAGVIQSPRHLIKEKRETATLKCYPIPRHDTVYWYQQGPGQDPQFLISFYEKMQSDKGSIPDRFSAQQFSDYHSELNMSSLELGDSALYFCASSLQGAGPEKLFFGSGTQLSVL.

The chain has TRBV5-1 and TRBJ1-1, with D tentatively TRBD1 (5 bases). CDR3 size: 14 residues. The germline V gene encodes CDR1 SGHRS and CDR2 YFSETQ. V was shortened by 5 bases and J by 4 bases, with 15 bases between the two germline ends. CDR3 residues: CASREGSGGTEAFF. DNA of the CDR3: TGCGCCAGCAGAGAGGGGTCCGGGGGCACTGAAGCTTTCTTT.